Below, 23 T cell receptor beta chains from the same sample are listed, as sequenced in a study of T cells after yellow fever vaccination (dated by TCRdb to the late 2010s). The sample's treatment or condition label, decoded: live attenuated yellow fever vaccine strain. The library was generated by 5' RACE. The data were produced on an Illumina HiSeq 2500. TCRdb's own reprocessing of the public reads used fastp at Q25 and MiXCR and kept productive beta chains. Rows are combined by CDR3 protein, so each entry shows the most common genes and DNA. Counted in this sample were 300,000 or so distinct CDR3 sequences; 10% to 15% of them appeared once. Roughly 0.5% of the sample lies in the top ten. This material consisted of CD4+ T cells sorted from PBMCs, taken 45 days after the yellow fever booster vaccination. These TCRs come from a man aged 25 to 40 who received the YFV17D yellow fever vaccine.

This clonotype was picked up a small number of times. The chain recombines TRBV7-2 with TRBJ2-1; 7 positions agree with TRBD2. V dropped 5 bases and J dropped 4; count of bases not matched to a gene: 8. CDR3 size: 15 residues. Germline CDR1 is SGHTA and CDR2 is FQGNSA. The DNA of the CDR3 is TGTGCCAGCAGCGACACTAGCGCCAGTTACAATGAGCAGTTCTTC. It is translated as CASSDTSASYNEQFF.

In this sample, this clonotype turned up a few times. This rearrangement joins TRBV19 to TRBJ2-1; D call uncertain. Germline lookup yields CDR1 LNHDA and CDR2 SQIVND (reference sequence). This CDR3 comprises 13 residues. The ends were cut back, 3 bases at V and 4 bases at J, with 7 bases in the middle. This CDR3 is CASSIGSYNEQFF. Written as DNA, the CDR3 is TGTGCCAGTAGTATCGGAAGTTACAATGAGCAGTTCTTC.

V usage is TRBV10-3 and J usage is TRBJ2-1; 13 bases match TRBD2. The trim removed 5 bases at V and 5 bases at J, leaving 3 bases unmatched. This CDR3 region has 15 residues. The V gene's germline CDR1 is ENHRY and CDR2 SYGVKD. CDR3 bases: TGTGCCATCAGTTCGACTAGCGGGAGGAACAATGAGCAGTTCTTC. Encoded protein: CAISSTSGRNNEQFF.

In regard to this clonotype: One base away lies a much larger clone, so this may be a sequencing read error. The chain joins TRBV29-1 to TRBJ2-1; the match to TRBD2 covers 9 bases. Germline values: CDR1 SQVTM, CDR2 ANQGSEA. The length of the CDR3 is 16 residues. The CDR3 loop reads CSVFTNSGSSHNEQFF. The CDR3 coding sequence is TGCAGCGTCTTCACCAATAGCGGGAGCTCCCACAATGAGCAGTTCTTC.

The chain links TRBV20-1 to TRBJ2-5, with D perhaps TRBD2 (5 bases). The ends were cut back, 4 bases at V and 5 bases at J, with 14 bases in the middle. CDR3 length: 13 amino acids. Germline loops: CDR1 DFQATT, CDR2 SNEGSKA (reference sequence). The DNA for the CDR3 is TGCAGTGCTACCAGCCGGGAAGGGGAGACCCAGTACTTC. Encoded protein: CSATSREGETQYF.

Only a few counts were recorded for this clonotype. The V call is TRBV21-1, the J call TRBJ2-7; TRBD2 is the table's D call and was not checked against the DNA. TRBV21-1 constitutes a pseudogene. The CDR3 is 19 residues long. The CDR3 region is CASSNAGRLGRDPGREQYF. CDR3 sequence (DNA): TGTGCCAGCAGCAATGCGGGGCGCTTGGGGAGGGACCCTGGGAGAGAGCAGTACTTC.

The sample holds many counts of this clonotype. The CDR3 is CASSPLTGRYTSYEQYF. The CDR3 DNA reads TGTGCCAGCTCACCTCTTACAGGGAGATACACCTCCTACGAGCAGTACTTC. V usage is TRBV18 and J usage is TRBJ2-7; D is perhaps TRBD1 (6 bases). Germline lookup yields CDR1 KGHSH and CDR2 LQKENI. V was shortened by 3 bases and J by 0 bases, with 18 bases between the two germline ends. The CDR3 is 17 residues long.

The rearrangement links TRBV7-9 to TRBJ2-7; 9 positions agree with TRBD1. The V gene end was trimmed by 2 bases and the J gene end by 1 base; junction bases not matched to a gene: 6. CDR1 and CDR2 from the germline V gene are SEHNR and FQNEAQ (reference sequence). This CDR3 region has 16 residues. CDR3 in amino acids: CASSLTRTGESYEQYF. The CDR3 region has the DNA TGTGCCAGCAGCTTAACCCGGACAGGGGAGTCCTACGAGCAGTACTTC. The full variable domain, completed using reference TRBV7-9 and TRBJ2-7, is DTGVSQNPRHKITKRGQNVTFRCDPISEHNRLYWYRQTLGQGPEFLTYFQNEAQLEKSRLLSDRFSAERPKGSFSTLEIQRTEQGDSAMYLCASSLTRTGESYEQYFGPGTRLTVT.

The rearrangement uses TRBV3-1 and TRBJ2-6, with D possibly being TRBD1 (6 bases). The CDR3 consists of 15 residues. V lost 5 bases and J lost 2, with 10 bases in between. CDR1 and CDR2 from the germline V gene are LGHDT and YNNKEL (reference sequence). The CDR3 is CASSAQGTGANVLTF. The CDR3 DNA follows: TGTGCCAGCAGCGCCCAGGGGACTGGGGCCAACGTCCTGACTTTC.

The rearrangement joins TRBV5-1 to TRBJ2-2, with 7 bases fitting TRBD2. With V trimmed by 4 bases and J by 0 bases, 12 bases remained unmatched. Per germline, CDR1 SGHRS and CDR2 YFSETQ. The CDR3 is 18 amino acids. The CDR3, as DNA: TGCGCCAGCAGCCCCCTTTCGACAGCGGGGTCGAACACCGGGGAGCTGTTTTTT. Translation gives CASSPLSTAGSNTGELFF.

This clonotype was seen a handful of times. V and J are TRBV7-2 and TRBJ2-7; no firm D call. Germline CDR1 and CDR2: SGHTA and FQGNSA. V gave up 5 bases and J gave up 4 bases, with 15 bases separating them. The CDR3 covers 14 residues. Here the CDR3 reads CASSRVEGPYEQYF. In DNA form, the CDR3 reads TGTGCCAGCAGCCGAGTCGAAGGTCCGTACGAGCAGTACTTC. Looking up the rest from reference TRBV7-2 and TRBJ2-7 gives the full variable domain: GAGVSQSPSNKVTEKGKDVELRCDPISGHTALYWYRQSLGQGLEFLIYFQGNSAPDKSGLPSDRFSAERTGGSVSTLTIQRTQQEDSAVYLCASSRVEGPYEQYFGPGTRLTVT.

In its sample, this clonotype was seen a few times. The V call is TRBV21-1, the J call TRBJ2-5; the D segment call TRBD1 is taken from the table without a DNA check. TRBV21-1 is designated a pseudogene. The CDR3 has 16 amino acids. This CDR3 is CASSTPRTGCGETQYF. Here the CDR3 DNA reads TGTGCCAGCAGCACCCCCCGGACAGGGTGTGGAGAGACCCAGTACTTC.

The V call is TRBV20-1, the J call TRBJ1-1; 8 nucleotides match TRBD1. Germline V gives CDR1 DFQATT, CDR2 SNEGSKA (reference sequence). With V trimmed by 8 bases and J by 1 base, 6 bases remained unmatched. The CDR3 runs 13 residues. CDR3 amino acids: CSRRTGSNTEAFF. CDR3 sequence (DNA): TGCAGTCGCCGGACAGGGTCGAACACTGAAGCTTTCTTT.

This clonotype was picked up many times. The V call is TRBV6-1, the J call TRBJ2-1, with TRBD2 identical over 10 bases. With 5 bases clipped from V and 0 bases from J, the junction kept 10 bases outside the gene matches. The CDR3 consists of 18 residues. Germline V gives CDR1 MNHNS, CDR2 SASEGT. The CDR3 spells CASSPRTSGSSSYNEQFF. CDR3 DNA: TGTGCCAGCAGTCCGCGGACTAGCGGTTCGAGCTCCTACAATGAGCAGTTCTTC.

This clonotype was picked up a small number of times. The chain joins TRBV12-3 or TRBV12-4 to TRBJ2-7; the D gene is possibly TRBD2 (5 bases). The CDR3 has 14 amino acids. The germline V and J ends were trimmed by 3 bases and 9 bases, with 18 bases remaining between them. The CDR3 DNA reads TGTGCCAGCAGTTTCGGCGGGCCACCATCCGGGCAGTACTTC. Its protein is CASSFGGPPSGQYF.

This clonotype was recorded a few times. The CDR3 loop is CASSRLWTDEQYF. CDR3 nucleotides: TGTGCCAGCAGCCGATTATGGACAGACGAGCAGTACTTC. V and J are TRBV7-9 and TRBJ2-7, with a weak D call TRBD1 (6 bases). Germline V CDR1 and CDR2: SEHNR, FQNEAQ (reference sequence). The CDR3 extends over 13 amino acids. V was pared by 5 bases and J by 5 bases, with 13 bases between.

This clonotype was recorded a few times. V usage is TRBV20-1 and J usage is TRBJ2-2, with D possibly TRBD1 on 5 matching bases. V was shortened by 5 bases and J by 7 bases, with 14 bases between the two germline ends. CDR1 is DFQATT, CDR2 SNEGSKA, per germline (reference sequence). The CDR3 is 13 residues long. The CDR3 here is CSARSDKHGELFF. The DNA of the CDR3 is TGCAGTGCTCGCTCGGACAAACACGGGGAGCTGTTTTTT.

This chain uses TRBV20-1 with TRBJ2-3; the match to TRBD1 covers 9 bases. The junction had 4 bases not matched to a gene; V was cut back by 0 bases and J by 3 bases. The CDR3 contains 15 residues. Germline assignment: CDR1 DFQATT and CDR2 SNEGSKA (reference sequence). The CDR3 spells CSARDLGTGTDTQYF. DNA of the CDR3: TGCAGTGCTAGAGATCTGGGGACAGGGACAGATACGCAGTATTTT.

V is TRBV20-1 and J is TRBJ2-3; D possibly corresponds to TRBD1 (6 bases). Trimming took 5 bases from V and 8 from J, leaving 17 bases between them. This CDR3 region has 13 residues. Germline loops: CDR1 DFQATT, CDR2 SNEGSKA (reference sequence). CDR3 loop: CSAWATGRGTQYF. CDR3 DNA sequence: TGCAGTGCTTGGGCCACAGGGCGAGGTACGCAGTATTTT.

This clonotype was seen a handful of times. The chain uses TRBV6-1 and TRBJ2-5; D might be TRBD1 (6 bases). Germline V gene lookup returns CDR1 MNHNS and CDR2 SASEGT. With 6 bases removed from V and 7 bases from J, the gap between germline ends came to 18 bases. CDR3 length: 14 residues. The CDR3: CASRGVRTAWTQYF. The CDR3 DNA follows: TGTGCCAGCAGGGGGGTCCGGACAGCTTGGACCCAGTACTTC.

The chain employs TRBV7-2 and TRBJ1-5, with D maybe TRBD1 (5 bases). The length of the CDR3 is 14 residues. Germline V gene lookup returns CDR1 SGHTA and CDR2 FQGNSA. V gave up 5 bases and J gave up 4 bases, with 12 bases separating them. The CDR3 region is CASSLTRGNQPQHF. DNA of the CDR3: TGTGCCAGCAGCCTAACAAGGGGAAATCAGCCCCAGCATTTT.

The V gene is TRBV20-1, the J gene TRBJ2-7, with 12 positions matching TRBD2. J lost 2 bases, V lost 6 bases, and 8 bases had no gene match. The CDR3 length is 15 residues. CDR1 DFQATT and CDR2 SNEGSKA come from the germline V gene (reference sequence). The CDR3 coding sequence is TGCAGTGCCCATCCCCCTAGCGGGAGGGCCTACGAGCAGTACTTC. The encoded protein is CSAHPPSGRAYEQYF.

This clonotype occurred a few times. Here the CDR3 DNA reads TGCGCCAGCAGCCAAGATTTGGGTGGGGTGAAGACCCAGTACTTC. Amino acids: CASSQDLGGVKTQYF. This chain connects TRBV4-3 to TRBJ2-5; D ambiguous. The length of the CDR3 is 15 residues. Trimming cost V 0 bases and J 6 bases, with 14 bases left between them. Germline CDR1 and CDR2: LGHNA and YSLEER.